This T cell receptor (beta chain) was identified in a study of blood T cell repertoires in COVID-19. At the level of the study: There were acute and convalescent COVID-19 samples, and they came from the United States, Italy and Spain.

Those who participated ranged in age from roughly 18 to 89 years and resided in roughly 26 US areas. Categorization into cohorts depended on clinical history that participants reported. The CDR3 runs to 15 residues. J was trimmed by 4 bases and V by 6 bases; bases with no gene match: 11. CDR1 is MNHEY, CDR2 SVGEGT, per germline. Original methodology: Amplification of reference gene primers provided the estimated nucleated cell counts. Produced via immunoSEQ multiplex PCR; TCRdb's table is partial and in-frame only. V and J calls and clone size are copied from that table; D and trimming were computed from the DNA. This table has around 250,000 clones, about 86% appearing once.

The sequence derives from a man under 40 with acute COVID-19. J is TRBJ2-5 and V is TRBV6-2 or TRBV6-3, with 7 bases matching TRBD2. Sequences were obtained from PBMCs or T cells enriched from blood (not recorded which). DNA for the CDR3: TGTGCCAGCAGCCTTGAGGGAGGGAATTTAGAGACCCAGTACTTC. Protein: CASSLEGGNLETQYF.